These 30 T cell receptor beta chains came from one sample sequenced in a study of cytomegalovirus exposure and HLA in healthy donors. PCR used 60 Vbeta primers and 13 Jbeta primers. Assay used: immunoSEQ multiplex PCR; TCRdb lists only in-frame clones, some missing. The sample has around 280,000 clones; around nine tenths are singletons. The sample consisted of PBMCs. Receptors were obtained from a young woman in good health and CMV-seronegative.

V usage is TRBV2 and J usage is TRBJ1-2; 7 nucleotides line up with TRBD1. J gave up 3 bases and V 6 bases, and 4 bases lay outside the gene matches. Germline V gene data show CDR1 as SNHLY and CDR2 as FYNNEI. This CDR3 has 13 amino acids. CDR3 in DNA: TGTGCCAGCAGGGTAACAGGGGACTATGGCTACACCTTC. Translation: CASRVTGDYGYTF. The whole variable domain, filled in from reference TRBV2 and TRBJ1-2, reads EPEVTQTPSHQVTQMGQEVILRCVPISNHLYFYWYRQILGQKVEFLVSFYNNEISEKSEIFDDQFSVERPDGSNFTLKIRSTKLEDSAMYFCASRVTGDYGYTFGSGTRLTVV.

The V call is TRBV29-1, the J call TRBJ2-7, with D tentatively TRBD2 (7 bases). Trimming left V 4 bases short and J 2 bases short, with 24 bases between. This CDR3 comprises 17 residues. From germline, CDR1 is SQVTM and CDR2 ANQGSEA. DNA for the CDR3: TGCAGCGTTGCGGGGGGCTCGGGGTCGTGGGTTACCTACGAGCAGTACTTC. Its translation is CSVAGGSGSWVTYEQYF.

CDR3 in DNA: TGTGCCAGCAGCTTAGCGCTTCTAGCGGGGGCCTACGAGCAGTACTTC. Its translation is CASSLALLAGAYEQYF. The chain couples TRBV7-2 to TRBJ2-7; the match to TRBD2 covers 10 bases. The germline V gene has CDR1 SGHTA and CDR2 FQGNSA. V was clipped by 0 bases and J by 2 bases; unmatched bases: 4. The CDR3 length is 16 residues.

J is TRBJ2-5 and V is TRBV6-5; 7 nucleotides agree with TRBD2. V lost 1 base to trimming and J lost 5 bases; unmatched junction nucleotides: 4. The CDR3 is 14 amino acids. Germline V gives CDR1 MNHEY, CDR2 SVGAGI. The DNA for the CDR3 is TGTGCCAGCAGTTACTGGGGAGCGGGGGAGACCCAGTACTTC. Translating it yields CASSYWGAGETQYF.

The CDR3 here is CASSASGGQNEAFF. The DNA of the CDR3 is TGTGCCAGCAGCGCCAGCGGGGGACAGAATGAAGCTTTCTTT. V and J are TRBV2 and TRBJ1-1; the match to TRBD1 covers 7 bases. Germline lookup yields CDR1 SNHLY and CDR2 FYNNEI. Trimming cost V 6 bases and J 7 bases; bases outside gene matches: 11. This CDR3 has 14 residues.

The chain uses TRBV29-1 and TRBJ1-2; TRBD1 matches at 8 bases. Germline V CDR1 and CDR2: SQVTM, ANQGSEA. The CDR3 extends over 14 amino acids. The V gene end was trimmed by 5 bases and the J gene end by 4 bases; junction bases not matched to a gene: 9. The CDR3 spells CSVSSGGGSYGYTF. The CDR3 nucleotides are TGCAGCGTTTCCTCAGGGGGCGGCTCCTATGGCTACACCTTC.

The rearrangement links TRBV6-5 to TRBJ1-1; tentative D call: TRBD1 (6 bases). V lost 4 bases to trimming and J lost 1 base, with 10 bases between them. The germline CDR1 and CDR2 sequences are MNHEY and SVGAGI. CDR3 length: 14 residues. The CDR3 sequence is CASSLSGENTEAFF. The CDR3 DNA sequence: TGTGCCAGCAGTTTGTCAGGGGAGAACACTGAAGCTTTCTTT.

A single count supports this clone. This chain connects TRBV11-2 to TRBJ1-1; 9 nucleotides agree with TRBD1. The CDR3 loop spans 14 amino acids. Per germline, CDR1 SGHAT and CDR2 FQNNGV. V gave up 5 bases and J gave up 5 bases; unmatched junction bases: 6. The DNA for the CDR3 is TGTGCCAGCAGCCGAACAGGGGGCAGTACTGAAGCTTTCTTT. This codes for CASSRTGGSTEAFF.

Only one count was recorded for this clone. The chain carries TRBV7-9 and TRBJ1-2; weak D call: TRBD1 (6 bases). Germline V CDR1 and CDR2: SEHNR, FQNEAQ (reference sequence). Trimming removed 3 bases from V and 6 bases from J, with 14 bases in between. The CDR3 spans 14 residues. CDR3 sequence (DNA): TGTGCCAGCAGCTTCGGTAGACAGGAGGATGGCTACACCTTC. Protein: CASSFGRQEDGYTF.

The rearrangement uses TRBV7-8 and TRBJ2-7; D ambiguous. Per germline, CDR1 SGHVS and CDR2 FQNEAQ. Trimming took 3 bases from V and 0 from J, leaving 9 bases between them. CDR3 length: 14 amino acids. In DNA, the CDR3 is TGTGCCAGCAGCTTTAGGAGCCGCTCCTACGAGCAGTACTTC. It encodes CASSFRSRSYEQYF.

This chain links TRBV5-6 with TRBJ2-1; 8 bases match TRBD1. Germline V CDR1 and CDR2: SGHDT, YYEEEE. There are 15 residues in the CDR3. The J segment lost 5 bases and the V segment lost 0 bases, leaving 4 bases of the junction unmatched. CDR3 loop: CASSLGQGSHNEQFF. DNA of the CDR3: TGTGCCAGCAGCTTGGGACAGGGGTCCCACAATGAGCAGTTCTTC. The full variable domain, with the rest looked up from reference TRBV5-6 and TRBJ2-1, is DAGVTQSPTHLIKTRGQQVTLRCSPKSGHDTVSWYQQALGQGPQFIFQYYEEEERQRGNFPDRFSGHQFPNYSSELNVNALLLGDSALYLCASSLGQGSHNEQFFGPGTRLTVL.

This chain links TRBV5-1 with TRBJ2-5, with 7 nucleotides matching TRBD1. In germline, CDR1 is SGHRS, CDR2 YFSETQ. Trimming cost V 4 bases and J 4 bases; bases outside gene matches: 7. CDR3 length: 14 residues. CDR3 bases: TGCGCCAGCAGCCTGGGGACAGTCGCAGAGACCCAGTACTTC. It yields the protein CASSLGTVAETQYF.

The DNA of the CDR3 is TGCGCCAGCAGCCAAGATCCGGGTCAGTACTCCTACAATGAGCAGTTCTTC. Protein sequence: CASSQDPGQYSYNEQFF. V gene TRBV4-1 combines with J gene TRBJ2-1; no firm D call. CDR1 is MGHRA, CDR2 YSYEKL, per germline. V gave up 0 bases and J gave up 0 bases, with 12 bases separating them. The CDR3 covers 17 residues.

CDR3 nucleotide sequence: TGTGCCAGCAGCTTAGCCGGGGGTTCGGACCAGCCCCAGCATTTT. This encodes CASSLAGGSDQPQHF. The chain couples TRBV7-9 to TRBJ1-5, with D maybe TRBD1 (5 bases). The V gene lost 0 bases and the J gene lost 7 bases, with 13 bases spanning the gap. This CDR3 spans 15 amino acids. CDR1 SEHNR and CDR2 FQNEAQ come from the germline V gene (reference sequence).

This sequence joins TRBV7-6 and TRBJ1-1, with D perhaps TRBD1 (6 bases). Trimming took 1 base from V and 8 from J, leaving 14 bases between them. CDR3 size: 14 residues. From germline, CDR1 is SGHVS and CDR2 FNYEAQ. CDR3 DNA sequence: TGTGCCAGCAGCTTAGAACCGGACAGAACCGAAGCTTTCTTT. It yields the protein CASSLEPDRTEAFF.

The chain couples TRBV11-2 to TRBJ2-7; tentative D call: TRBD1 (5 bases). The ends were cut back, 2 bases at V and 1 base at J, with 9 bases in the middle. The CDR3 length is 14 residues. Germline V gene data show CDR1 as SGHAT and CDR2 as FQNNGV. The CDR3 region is CASSLRQGSYEQYF. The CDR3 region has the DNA TGTGCCAGCAGCTTAAGGCAGGGATCCTACGAGCAGTACTTC.

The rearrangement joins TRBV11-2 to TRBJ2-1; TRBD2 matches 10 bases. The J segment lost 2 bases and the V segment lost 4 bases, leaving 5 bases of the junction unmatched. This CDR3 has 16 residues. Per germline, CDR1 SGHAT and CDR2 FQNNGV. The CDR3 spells CASSSYSGGPYNEQFF. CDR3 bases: TGTGCCAGCAGCTCATATAGCGGGGGGCCCTACAATGAGCAGTTCTTC.

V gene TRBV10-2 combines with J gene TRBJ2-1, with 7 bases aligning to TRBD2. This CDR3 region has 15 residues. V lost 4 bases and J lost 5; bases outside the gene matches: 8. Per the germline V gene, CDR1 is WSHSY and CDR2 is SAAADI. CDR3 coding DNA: TGCGCCAGCAGTGGCGAGGGAGCGGGGAACAATGAGCAGTTCTTC. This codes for CASSGEGAGNNEQFF.

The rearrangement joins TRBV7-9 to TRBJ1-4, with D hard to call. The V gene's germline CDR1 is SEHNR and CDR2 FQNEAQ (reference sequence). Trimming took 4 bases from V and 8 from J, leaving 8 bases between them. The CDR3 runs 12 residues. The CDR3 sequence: CASSSNREKLFF. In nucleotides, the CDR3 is TGTGCCAGCAGCTCTAACCGCGAAAAACTGTTTTTT.

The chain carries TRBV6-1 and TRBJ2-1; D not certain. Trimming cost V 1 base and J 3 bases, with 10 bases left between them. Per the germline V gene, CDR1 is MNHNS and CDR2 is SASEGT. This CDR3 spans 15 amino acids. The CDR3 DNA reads TGTGCCAGCAGTGAAGGAACGGTTAGCTACAATGAGCAGTTCTTC. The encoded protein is CASSEGTVSYNEQFF.

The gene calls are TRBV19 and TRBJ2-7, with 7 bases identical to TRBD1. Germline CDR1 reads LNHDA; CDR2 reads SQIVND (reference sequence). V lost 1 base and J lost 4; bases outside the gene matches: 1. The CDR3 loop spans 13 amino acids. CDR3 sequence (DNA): TGTGCCAGTAGTATAGGACAGGGTTACGAGCAGTACTTC. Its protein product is CASSIGQGYEQYF. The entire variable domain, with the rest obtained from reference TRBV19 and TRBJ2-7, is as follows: DGGITQSPKYLFRKEGQNVTLSCEQNLNHDAMYWYRQDPGQGLRLIYYSQIVNDFQKGDIAEGYSVSREKKESFPLTVTSAQKNPTAFYLCASSIGQGYEQYFGPGTRLTVT.

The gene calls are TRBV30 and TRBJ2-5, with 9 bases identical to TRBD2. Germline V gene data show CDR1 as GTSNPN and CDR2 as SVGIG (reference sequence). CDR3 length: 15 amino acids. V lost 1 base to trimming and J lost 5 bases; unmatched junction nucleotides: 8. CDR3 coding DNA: TGTGCCTGGAGTGATGGAGCGGGGGGTTTGGAGACCCAGTACTTC. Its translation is CAWSDGAGGLETQYF.

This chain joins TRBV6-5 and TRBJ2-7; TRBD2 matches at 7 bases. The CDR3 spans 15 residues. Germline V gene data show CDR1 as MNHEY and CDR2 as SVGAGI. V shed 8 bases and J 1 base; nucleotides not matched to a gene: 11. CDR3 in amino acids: CASVPRGGLSYEQYF. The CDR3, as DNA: TGTGCCAGCGTCCCCCGGGGAGGGCTGTCCTACGAGCAGTACTTC.

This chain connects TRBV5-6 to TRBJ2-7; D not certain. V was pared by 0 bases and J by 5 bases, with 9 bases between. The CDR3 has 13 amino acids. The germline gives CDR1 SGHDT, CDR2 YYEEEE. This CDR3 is CASSLGRGDEQYF. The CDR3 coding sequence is TGTGCCAGCAGCTTGGGTCGAGGTGACGAGCAGTACTTC.

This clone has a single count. As DNA, the CDR3 is TGTGCCAGCAGCTTAAGAGGGCGAGACTCTGGGGCCAACGTCCTGACTTTC. Translating gives CASSLRGRDSGANVLTF. This rearrangement joins TRBV7-9 to TRBJ2-6, with D perhaps TRBD2 (5 bases). In germline, CDR1 is SEHNR, CDR2 FQNEAQ (reference sequence). Trimming stripped 2 bases from V and 0 bases from J, with 11 bases between. There are 17 residues in the CDR3.

As DNA, the CDR3 is TGTGCCAGCAAGTCCCGACTAGCGGGTAGCGAGACCCAGTACTTC. Translation: CASKSRLAGSETQYF. The gene calls are TRBV27 and TRBJ2-5; TRBD2 matches 10 bases. The length of the CDR3 is 15 residues. Germline loops: CDR1 MNHEY, CDR2 SMNVEV (reference sequence). The J segment lost 5 bases and the V segment lost 7 bases, leaving 10 bases of the junction unmatched.

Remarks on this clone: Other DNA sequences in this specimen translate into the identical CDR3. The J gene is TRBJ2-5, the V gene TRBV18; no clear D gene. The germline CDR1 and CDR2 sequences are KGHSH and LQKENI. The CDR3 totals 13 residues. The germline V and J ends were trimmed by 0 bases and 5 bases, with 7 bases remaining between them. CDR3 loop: CASSPPSLETQYF. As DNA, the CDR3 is TGTGCCAGCTCACCACCTAGCCTGGAGACCCAGTACTTC.

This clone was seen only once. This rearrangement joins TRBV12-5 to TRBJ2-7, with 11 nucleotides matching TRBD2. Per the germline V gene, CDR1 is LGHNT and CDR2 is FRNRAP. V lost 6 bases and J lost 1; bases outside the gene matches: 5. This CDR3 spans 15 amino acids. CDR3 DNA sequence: TGTGCTAGTGGACAACTAGCGGGGGCTTCCTACGAGCAGTACTTC. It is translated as CASGQLAGASYEQYF.

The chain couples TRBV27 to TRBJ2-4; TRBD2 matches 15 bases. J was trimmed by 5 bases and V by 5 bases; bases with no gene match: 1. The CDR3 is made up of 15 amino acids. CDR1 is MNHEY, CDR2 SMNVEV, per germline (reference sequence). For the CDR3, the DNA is TGTGCCAGCAGTAGGACTAGCGGGGGGGAAAACATTCAGTACTTC. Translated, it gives CASSRTSGGENIQYF.

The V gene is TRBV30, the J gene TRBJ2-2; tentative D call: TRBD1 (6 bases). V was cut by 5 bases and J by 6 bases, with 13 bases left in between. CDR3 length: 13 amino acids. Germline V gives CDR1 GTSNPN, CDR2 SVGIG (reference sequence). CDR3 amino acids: CAWETGYAGELFF. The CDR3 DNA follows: TGTGCCTGGGAAACAGGGTACGCCGGGGAGCTGTTTTTT.